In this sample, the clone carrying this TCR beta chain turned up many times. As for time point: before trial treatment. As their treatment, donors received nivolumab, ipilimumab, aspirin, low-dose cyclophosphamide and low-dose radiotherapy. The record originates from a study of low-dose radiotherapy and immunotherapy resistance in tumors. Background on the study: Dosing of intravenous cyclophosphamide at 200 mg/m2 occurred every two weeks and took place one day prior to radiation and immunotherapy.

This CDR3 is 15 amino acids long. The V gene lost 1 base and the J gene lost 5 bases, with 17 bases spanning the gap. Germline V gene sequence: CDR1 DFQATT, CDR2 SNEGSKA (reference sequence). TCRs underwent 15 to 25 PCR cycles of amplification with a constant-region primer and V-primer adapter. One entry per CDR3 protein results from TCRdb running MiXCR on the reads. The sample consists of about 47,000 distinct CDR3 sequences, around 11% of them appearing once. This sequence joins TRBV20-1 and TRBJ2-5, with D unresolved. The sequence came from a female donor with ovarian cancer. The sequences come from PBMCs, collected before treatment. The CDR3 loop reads CSARAQVTMGETQYF. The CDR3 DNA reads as TGCAGTGCTAGAGCCCAAGTGACGATGGGGGAGACCCAGTACTTC.